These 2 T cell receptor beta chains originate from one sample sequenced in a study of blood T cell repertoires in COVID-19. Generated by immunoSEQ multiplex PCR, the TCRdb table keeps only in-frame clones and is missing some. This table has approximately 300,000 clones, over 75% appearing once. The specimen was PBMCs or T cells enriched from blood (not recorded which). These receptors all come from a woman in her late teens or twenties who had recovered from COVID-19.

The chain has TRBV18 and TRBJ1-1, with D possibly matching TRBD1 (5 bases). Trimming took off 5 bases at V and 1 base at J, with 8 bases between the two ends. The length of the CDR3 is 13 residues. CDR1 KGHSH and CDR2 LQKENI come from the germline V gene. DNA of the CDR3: TGTGCCAGCTCAAGTCAGGGGAACACTGAAGCTTTCTTT. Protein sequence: CASSSQGNTEAFF.

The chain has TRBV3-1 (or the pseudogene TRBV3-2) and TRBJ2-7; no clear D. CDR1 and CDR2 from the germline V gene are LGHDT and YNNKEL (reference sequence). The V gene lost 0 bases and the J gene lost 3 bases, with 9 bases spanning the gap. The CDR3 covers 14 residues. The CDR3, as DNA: TGTGCCAGCAGCCAAGAGCGAACTTACTACGAGCAGTACTTC. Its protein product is CASSQERTYYEQYF.